The T cell receptor beta chain described here comes from a study of identical twins. Study outcomes and limitations: Memory repertoires lacked the insertion deficit that abundant cord blood beta clonotypes showed. Model-predicted out-of-frame TCR alpha sharing fell below observed values in monozygotic twins.

Germline lookup yields CDR1 MDHEN and CDR2 SYDVKM. V was clipped by 2 bases and J by 3 bases, with 18 bases between them. The CDR3 extends over 17 amino acids. TCRdb recomputed calls from the 5' RACE reads with MiXCR, one row per CDR3 protein. The sample records 750,000 to 950,000 distinct CDR3 sequences, 10% to 15% being singletons. This clonotype was counted between two and nine times. Its specificity is unknown. These sequences were also reported in another study, on yellow fever vaccine responses in identical twins.

The receptor was derived from a woman aged 18-29 years in good health. V is TRBV28 and J is TRBJ2-3; D is unresolved. The sequenced sample was PBMCs. The CDR3 protein is CASSLGQAEYTTDTQYF. The CDR3 DNA reads TGTGCCAGCAGTTTAGGCCAGGCAGAGTATACAACAGATACGCAGTATTTT.